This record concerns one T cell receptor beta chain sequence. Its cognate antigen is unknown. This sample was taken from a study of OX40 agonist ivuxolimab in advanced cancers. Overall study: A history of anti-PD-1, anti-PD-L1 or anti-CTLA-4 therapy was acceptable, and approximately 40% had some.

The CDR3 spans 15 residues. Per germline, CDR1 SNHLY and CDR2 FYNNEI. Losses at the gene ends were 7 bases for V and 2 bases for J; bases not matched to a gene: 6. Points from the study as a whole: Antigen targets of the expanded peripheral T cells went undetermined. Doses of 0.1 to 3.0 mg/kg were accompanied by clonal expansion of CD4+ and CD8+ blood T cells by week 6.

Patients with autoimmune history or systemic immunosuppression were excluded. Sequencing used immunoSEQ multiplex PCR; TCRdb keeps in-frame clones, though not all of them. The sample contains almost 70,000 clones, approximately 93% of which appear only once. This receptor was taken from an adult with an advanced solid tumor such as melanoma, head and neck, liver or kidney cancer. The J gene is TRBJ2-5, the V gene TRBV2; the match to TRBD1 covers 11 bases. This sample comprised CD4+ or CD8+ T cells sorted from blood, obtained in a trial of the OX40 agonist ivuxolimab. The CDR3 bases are TGTGCCAGCAAGGGACAGGGGGTCTATCAAGAGACCCAGTACTTC. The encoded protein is CASKGQGVYQETQYF.